A single sample is the source of the 27 T cell receptor beta chains below, sequenced in a study of T cell changes during pregnancy in multiple sclerosis. The table came from immunoSEQ multiplex PCR; TCRdb's copy has only in-frame clones and leaves some out. The table includes roughly 66,000 clones, 92% detected once. The source was peripheral blood, collected in the first trimester of pregnancy. The source is a female donor with multiple sclerosis, enrolled in a pregnancy study.

J is TRBJ1-1 and V is TRBV2; D may be TRBD1 (6 bases). The CDR3 length is 14 residues. V was pared by 7 bases and J by 0 bases, with 12 bases between. CDR1 is SNHLY and CDR2 is FYNNEI in the germline V gene. CDR3 nucleotide sequence: TGTGCCAGCAAGGGGGGGAAAATGAACACTGAAGCTTTCTTT. Protein sequence: CASKGGKMNTEAFF.

The rearrangement links TRBV9 to TRBJ1-1, with D unclear. The V gene lost 3 bases and the J gene lost 5 bases, with 11 bases spanning the gap. This CDR3 region has 13 residues. Germline V gene lookup returns CDR1 SGDLS and CDR2 YYNGEE. The CDR3 coding sequence is TGTGCCAGCAGCGCCGGAACGGGGACTGAAGCTTTCTTT. Translated: CASSAGTGTEAFF.

V gene TRBV6-5 combines with J gene TRBJ1-1; 7 nucleotides align to TRBD1. The CDR3 is 13 residues long. V was clipped by 5 bases and J by 5 bases; unmatched bases: 5. CDR1 and CDR2 from the germline V gene are MNHEY and SVGAGI. CDR3 sequence reads: CASSQGQVTEAFF. The CDR3 region has the DNA TGTGCCAGCAGTCAAGGACAGGTTACTGAAGCTTTCTTT.

This rearrangement joins TRBV10-3 to TRBJ1-1; 10 positions agree with TRBD1. V dropped 2 bases and J dropped 1; count of bases not matched to a gene: 1. Germline CDR1 reads ENHRY; CDR2 reads SYGVKD. The CDR3 length is 15 residues. CDR3 bases: TGTGCCATCAGTGAGAGGGACAGGGGGAACACTGAAGCTTTCTTT. Translation gives CAISERDRGNTEAFF.

The chain has TRBV28 and TRBJ1-2; no reliable D call. The CDR3 length is 14 residues. V shed 2 bases and J shed 0 bases, with 7 bases lying between them. Germline CDR1 MDHEN, CDR2 SYDVKM. CDR3 sequence (DNA): TGTGCCAGCAGTTTAGGGCCACCTAACTATGGCTACACCTTC. Amino acid sequence: CASSLGPPNYGYTF.

The V call is TRBV7-2, the J call TRBJ2-1; D not resolved. This CDR3 is 14 amino acids long. V shed 1 base and J shed 8 bases, with 12 bases lying between them. Germline lookup yields CDR1 SGHTA and CDR2 FQGNSA. The DNA of the CDR3 is TGTGCCAGCAGCTTAGGTCGCCCTAATGATGAGCAGTTCTTC. Translation: CASSLGRPNDEQFF.

This chain links TRBV5-8 with TRBJ1-2; 7 positions agree with TRBD1. There are 15 residues in the CDR3. Trimming cost V 4 bases and J 9 bases; bases outside gene matches: 15. Germline CDR1 and CDR2: SGHTS and YDEGEE. CDR3 sequence: CASSPHGTAQYRYTF. CDR3 DNA: TGTGCCAGCAGCCCCCACGGGACAGCCCAGTATCGCTACACCTTC. Full variable domain (outside the CDR3, taken from reference TRBV5-8 and TRBJ1-2): EAGVTQSPTHLIKTRGQQATLRCSPISGHTSVYWYQQALGLGLQFLLWYDEGEERNRGNFPPRFSGRQFPNYSSELNVNALELEDSALYLCASSPHGTAQYRYTFGSGTRLTVV.

This chain connects TRBV21-1 to TRBJ2-1; the table's D call, TRBD2, has no DNA check behind it. TRBV21-1 is designated a pseudogene. The CDR3 is 11 residues long. CDR3: CASSPRGEQFF. As DNA, the CDR3 is TGTGCCAGCAGCCCGAGAGGCGAGCAGTTCTTC.

This chain uses TRBV7-8 with TRBJ2-3; TRBD1 matches at 11 bases. This CDR3 has 16 amino acids. The ends lost 3 bases at V and 2 bases at J; junction bases unmatched: 4. Germline V gene data show CDR1 as SGHVS and CDR2 as FQNEAQ. In DNA, the CDR3 is TGTGCCAGCAGCTTCCCGGGACAGGGGGTCACAGATACGCAGTATTTT. Translating gives CASSFPGQGVTDTQYF.

The rearrangement joins TRBV28 to TRBJ1-4; tentative D call: TRBD1 (5 bases). This CDR3 has 18 residues. Germline CDR1 is MDHEN and CDR2 is SYDVKM. The ends were cut back, 6 bases at V and 8 bases at J, with 28 bases in the middle. The CDR3 region is CASRTIGGGFVAGEKLFF. The CDR3 nucleotides read TGTGCCAGCAGGACAATTGGGGGAGGATTCGTCGCAGGGGAAAAACTGTTTTTT.

This chain joins TRBV15 and TRBJ2-7, with D possibly TRBD1 on 5 matching bases. Trimming removed 0 bases at V and 4 bases at J, with 10 bases between. CDR1 is LNHNV, CDR2 YYDKDF, per germline (reference sequence). This CDR3 spans 14 amino acids. The CDR3 sequence is CATSRDRDGYEQYF. The CDR3 DNA reads as TGTGCCACCAGCAGAGACAGGGATGGTTACGAGCAGTACTTC.

The chain links TRBV4-3 to TRBJ2-1; 7 bases fit TRBD2. Germline V gene lookup returns CDR1 LGHNA and CDR2 YSLEER. The CDR3 runs 15 residues. Trimming cost V 1 base and J 3 bases; bases outside gene matches: 3. CDR3 DNA: TGCGCCAGCAGCCAAGTAGCTAGCGGCTACAATGAGCAGTTCTTC. It translates to CASSQVASGYNEQFF.

The chain is built from TRBV19 and TRBJ2-1, with 8 bases lining up with TRBD2. The CDR3 is made up of 14 amino acids. V was clipped by 4 bases and J by 7 bases; unmatched bases: 6. Germline CDR1 is LNHDA and CDR2 is SQIVND (reference sequence). The CDR3 reads CASSTPGGRNEQFF. As DNA, the CDR3 is TGTGCCAGTAGTACCCCGGGAGGGAGGAATGAGCAGTTCTTC.

This chain links TRBV5-1 with TRBJ2-1, with 13 bases fitting TRBD2. The CDR3 loop spans 17 amino acids. J was trimmed by 4 bases and V by 5 bases; bases with no gene match: 9. Germline V gene data show CDR1 as SGHRS and CDR2 as YFSETQ. CDR3 region: CASRFNPGLAGYNEQFF. Here the CDR3 DNA reads TGCGCCAGCAGGTTTAATCCGGGACTAGCGGGATACAATGAGCAGTTCTTC.

By its share, this clone is medium-sized. The genes are TRBV4-2 and TRBJ2-1, with D tentatively TRBD2 (6 bases). The V end was cut by 0 bases, the J end by 9 bases, with 18 bases between. Germline loops: CDR1 LGHNA, CDR2 YNFKEQ. CDR3 length: 16 amino acids. CDR3 bases: TGTGCCAGCAGCCAAGATCTGAGCGGAGGGGTAGTTGAGCAGTTCTTC. Encoded protein: CASSQDLSGGVVEQFF.

The chain couples TRBV9 to TRBJ2-3, with TRBD2 matching 13 bases. With V trimmed by 3 bases and J by 4 bases, 8 bases remained unmatched. CDR1 is SGDLS, CDR2 YYNGEE, per germline. The CDR3 length is 17 residues. CDR3 protein: CASSAYGLAGVADTQYF. In DNA, the CDR3 is TGTGCCAGCAGCGCCTATGGACTAGCGGGAGTCGCAGATACGCAGTATTTT.

The rearrangement joins TRBV18 to TRBJ2-7; TRBD1 matches at 9 bases. The CDR3 length is 13 residues. After removal of 3 bases from V and 9 bases from J, the junction contained 6 bases not matched to a gene. Germline V gene lookup returns CDR1 KGHSH and CDR2 LQKENI. The CDR3 region is CASSPGQGVVQYF. In DNA, the CDR3 is TGTGCCAGCTCACCGGGACAGGGAGTGGTGCAGTACTTC.

The chain has TRBV7-3 and TRBJ2-7; weak D call: TRBD2 (6 bases). CDR3 size: 15 residues. Per germline, CDR1 SGHTA and CDR2 FQGTGA. V lost 5 bases, J lost 4 bases, and 18 bases lay in between. The CDR3 region is CASSPRASDLYEQYF. The CDR3 bases are TGTGCCAGCAGCCCCCGGGCTAGCGACCTTTACGAGCAGTACTTC.

The V gene is TRBV6-5, the J gene TRBJ2-1; 10 bases map to TRBD2. The length of the CDR3 is 16 residues. The junction had 8 bases not matched to a gene; V was cut back by 1 base and J by 8 bases. Germline V lookup: CDR1 MNHEY, CDR2 SVGAGI. The CDR3 loop reads CASSYYLAGGGDEQFF. For the CDR3, the DNA is TGTGCCAGCAGTTACTACTTAGCGGGAGGAGGCGATGAGCAGTTCTTC.

This clone has just a few counts. The V and J genes are TRBV30 and TRBJ1-1, with a weak D call TRBD1 (6 bases). Germline values: CDR1 GTSNPN, CDR2 SVGIG (reference sequence). Trimming removed 0 bases from V and 7 bases from J, with 9 bases in between. This CDR3 region has 12 residues. The CDR3 bases are TGTGCCTGGAGTGTTCGGACAGATGAAGCTTTCTTT. Amino acid sequence: CAWSVRTDEAFF.

This sequence joins TRBV6-6 and TRBJ1-6; D gene unclear. Germline CDR1 reads MNHNY; CDR2 reads SVGAGI (reference sequence). CDR3 length: 14 amino acids. V dropped 5 bases and J dropped 7 bases, with 12 bases sitting between them. Written as DNA, the CDR3 is TGTGCCAGCAGTCCTCCTCTTCGGAATTCACCCCTCCACTTT. Protein: CASSPPLRNSPLHF.

This clone was seen a single time. The chain couples TRBV2 to TRBJ2-7, with a weak D call TRBD1 (5 bases). V lost 6 bases and J 0 bases, leaving 15 bases between the germline ends. CDR1 and CDR2 (germline): SNHLY, FYNNEI. There are 15 residues in the CDR3. The CDR3 here is CASRKDTRGSYEQYF. The CDR3 region has the DNA TGTGCCAGCAGAAAGGACACCCGCGGCTCCTACGAGCAGTACTTC.

V gene TRBV18 combines with J gene TRBJ2-1; TRBD1 matches 9 bases. CDR1 and CDR2 from the germline V gene are KGHSH and LQKENI. V shed 1 base, J shed 3 bases, and the junction held 7 bases outside the gene matches. The CDR3 runs 17 residues. The CDR3 sequence is CASSPRGTGLYYNEQFF. The CDR3 DNA follows: TGTGCCAGCTCACCACGTGGGACAGGGTTATACTACAATGAGCAGTTCTTC. Full variable domain (remainder filled in from reference TRBV18 and TRBJ2-1): NAGVMQNPRHLVRRRGQEARLRCSPMKGHSHVYWYRQLPEEGLKFMVYLQKENIIDESGMPKERFSAEFPKEGPSILRIQQVVRGDSAAYFCASSPRGTGLYYNEQFFGPGTRLTVL.

This clone occurred once. This chain connects TRBV6-5 to TRBJ2-3; TRBD2 aligns across 9 bases. The CDR3 is 15 amino acids. With V trimmed by 6 bases and J by 5 bases, 9 bases remained unmatched. From germline, CDR1 is MNHEY and CDR2 SVGAGI. CDR3 sequence: CASRRIAGAGDTQYF. The DNA of the CDR3 is TGTGCCAGCAGGAGAATAGCGGGAGCGGGAGATACGCAGTATTTT.

The rearrangement uses TRBV19 and TRBJ1-2; no clear D. The CDR3 is made up of 12 amino acids. Germline loops: CDR1 LNHDA, CDR2 SQIVND (reference sequence). V lost 5 bases, J lost 5 bases, and 9 bases lay in between. The CDR3 DNA is TGTGCCAGTAGTGTCAAGGAGTATGGCTACACCTTC. Encoded protein: CASSVKEYGYTF.

The chain carries TRBV7-6 and TRBJ2-2; 8 bases are shared with TRBD1. This CDR3 is built from 16 residues. Germline assignment: CDR1 SGHVS and CDR2 FNYEAQ. V was pared by 4 bases and J by 4 bases, with 8 bases of the junction left unmatched. The CDR3 DNA reads as TGTGCCAGCAGCTCAATCGACAGGGGTGGCACCGGGGAGCTGTTTTTT. This gives the protein CASSSIDRGGTGELFF. The full variable domain, completed using reference TRBV7-6 and TRBJ2-2, is GAGVSQSPRYKVTKRGQDVALRCDPISGHVSLYWYRQALGQGPEFLTYFNYEAQQDKSGLPNDRFSAERPEGSISTLTIQRTEQRDSAMYRCASSSIDRGGTGELFFGEGSRLTVL.

The rearrangement uses TRBV19 and TRBJ1-1, with a tentative D call TRBD1 (5 bases). Trimming cost V 7 bases and J 8 bases, with 17 bases left between them. Germline CDR1 reads LNHDA; CDR2 reads SQIVND (reference sequence). CDR3 length: 13 amino acids. The CDR3 coding sequence is TGTGCCAGTACTTCTAGGGGAAAACTAGAAGCTTTCTTT. Its protein product is CASTSRGKLEAFF.